The 2 T cell receptor beta chains below all came from one sample that was sequenced in a study of post-analysis software for immune sequencing data. Prepared TCR beta cDNA libraries contained unique molecular identifiers. TCRdb called the PCR reads again in MiXCR, with one record for every CDR3 protein. The sample carries hundreds of thousands of distinct CDR3 sequences, about 53% recorded once. General study results and limits: Higher frequency in patients than in controls was seen for about five TRBV segments, with TRBV5-6, TRBV5-1 and TRBV20-1 among them.

What these receptors recognize is not known. The source material was blood. Source of these receptors: a girl aged 10 to 17 with multiple sclerosis.

This chain uses TRBV7-6 with TRBJ2-1, with 8 nucleotides matching TRBD2. CDR1 and CDR2 from the germline V gene are SGHVS and FNYEAQ. The trim removed 0 bases at V and 0 bases at J, leaving 10 bases unmatched. The CDR3 has 19 amino acids. CDR3 protein: CASSLAVAGGLSSYNEQFF. The CDR3 nucleotides read TGTGCCAGCAGCTTAGCGGTGGCGGGAGGCCTCAGCTCCTACAATGAGCAGTTCTTC.

The CDR3: CASSPWEGLAAHNEQFF. CDR3 coding DNA: TGTGCCAGCAGCCCTTGGGAGGGACTAGCGGCTCACAATGAGCAGTTCTTC. V gene TRBV3-1 combines with J gene TRBJ2-1, with 11 nucleotides matching TRBD2. Looked up from germline, CDR1 is LGHDT and CDR2 is YNNKEL (reference sequence). This CDR3 is built from 17 residues. The J segment lost 5 bases and the V segment lost 4 bases, leaving 10 bases of the junction unmatched.